These T cell receptor beta chains were read from a single sample in a study of cytotoxic CD8 clonotypes in ibrutinib-treated CLL. The method was immunoSEQ multiplex PCR; TCRdb's version includes in-frame clones alone and lacks a portion of them. Of 200,000 to 250,000 clones in the sample, 70% were seen once. This specimen was PBMCs, taken after 12 months of ibrutinib treatment. Receptors originate from a human donor with chronic lymphocytic leukemia. Both conserved end residues are part of each CDR3. D genes are given only for firm matches. Only some rows state a clone size, as once, few, many or a class for expanded clones.

v_call	d_call	clone_size	j_call	cdr3_aa	cdr3_nt
TRBV30	.	.	TRBJ1-2	CAWTRGSPANYGYTF	TGTGCCTGGACTCGGGGGAGTCCGGCTAACTATGGCTACACCTTC
TRBV7-3	TRBD2	.	TRBJ2-3	CASSRSSGSGNTQYF	TGTGCCAGCAGCCGTTCTAGCGGGAGTGGGAATACGCAGTATTTT
TRBV15	TRBD1	.	TRBJ2-7	CATSIRQGAHEQYF	TGTGCCACCAGCATCCGACAGGGGGCCCACGAGCAGTACTTC
TRBV28	.	few	TRBJ2-5	CASSFAHRSQETQYF	TGTGCCAGCAGTTTTGCTCACAGGAGCCAAGAGACCCAGTACTTC
TRBV4-3	TRBD1	many	TRBJ2-5	CASSRDRGETQYF	TGCGCCAGCAGCCGAGACAGGGGAGAGACCCAGTACTTC
TRBV29-1	.	.	TRBJ1-5	CSVRYGTNQPQHF	TGCAGCGTCCGATACGGGACAAATCAGCCCCAGCATTTT
TRBV9	.	.	TRBJ2-7	CASSVVPASYEQYF	TGTGCCAGCAGCGTAGTTCCGGCTTCCTACGAGCAGTACTTC
TRBV5-1	.	.	TRBJ2-2	CASSFGVFPGELFF	TGCGCCAGCAGCTTTGGAGTATTTCCCGGGGAGCTGTTTTTT
TRBV2	TRBD2	few	TRBJ2-3	CASSPRGGTDTQYF	TGTGCCAGCAGCCCGCGGGGGGGCACAGATACGCAGTATTTT
TRBV7-9	.	once	TRBJ2-5	CASSLGGVSDKQETQYF	TGTGCCAGCAGCTTAGGGGGGGTATCCGATAAGCAAGAGACCCAGTACTTC
TRBV19	TRBD1	.	TRBJ1-4	CASSSQGASNEKLFF	TGTGCCAGTAGCTCACAGGGGGCATCTAATGAAAAACTGTTTTTT
TRBV28	.	.	TRBJ1-2	CASWTISANYGYTF	TGTGCCAGCTGGACTATTTCGGCTAACTATGGCTACACCTTC
TRBV18	.	.	TRBJ1-4	CASSQNRATNEKLFF	TGTGCCAGCTCACAGAACAGGGCAACTAATGAAAAACTGTTTTTT
TRBV5-6	.	few	TRBJ1-6	CASSYGTLSPLHF	TGTGCCAGCAGCTACGGGACACTATCACCCCTCCACTTT
TRBV27	.	.	TRBJ2-7	CASSLGSLTIHEQYF	TGTGCCAGCAGTTTGGGGTCCCTAACCATCCACGAGCAGTACTTC
TRBV6-6	.	.	TRBJ1-1	CASSPLGTAMNTEAFF	TGTGCCAGCAGTCCCCTGGGGACGGCCATGAACACTGAAGCTTTCTTT
TRBV5-6	.	.	TRBJ2-7	CASSLRTTLYEQYF	TGTGCCAGCAGCTTGCGGACTACCCTCTACGAGCAGTACTTC
TRBV7-9	.	.	TRBJ1-2	CASSLAGQGGFYGYTF	TGTGCCAGCAGCTTAGCGGGCCAAGGGGGATTCTATGGCTACACCTTC
TRBV5-6	.	.	TRBJ2-1	CASSLYSLARGEQFF	TGTGCCAGCAGCTTGTACTCCCTAGCAAGAGGTGAGCAGTTCTTC
TRBV15	TRBD1	.	TRBJ2-5	CATSRDRAGGKETQYF	TGTGCCACCAGCAGAGATAGGGCAGGGGGCAAAGAGACCCAGTACTTC
TRBV27	.	once	TRBJ2-7	CASTWAGSYEQYF	TGTGCCAGCACCTGGGCGGGGTCCTACGAGCAGTACTTC
TRBV6-1	.	.	TRBJ1-4	CATRLALFTNEKLFF	TGTGCCACCCGGTTAGCGCTTTTCACTAATGAAAAACTGTTTTTT
TRBV14	.	.	TRBJ2-7	CASSKPGAGPSYEQYF	TGTGCCAGCAGCAAACCCGGGGCGGGCCCTTCCTACGAGCAGTACTTC
TRBV11-2	TRBD2	.	TRBJ2-5	CASSSGLAGGLKTQYF	TGTGCCAGCAGCTCCGGACTAGCGGGGGGGCTAAAGACCCAGTACTTC
TRBV5-1	TRBD1	.	TRBJ2-7	CASRDRADGEQYF	TGCGCCAGCAGGGACAGGGCAGATGGCGAGCAGTACTTC
TRBV4-2	.	few	TRBJ1-6	CASSPPRTGDSPLHF	TGTGCCAGCAGCCCCCCCCGAACAGGCGATTCACCCCTCCACTTT
TRBV19	.	.	TRBJ2-1	CASSLDSYNEQFF	TGTGCCAGTAGTCTCGACTCCTACAATGAGCAGTTCTTC
TRBV29-1	TRBD1	.	TRBJ2-7	CSVWTGATYEQYF	TGCAGCGTTTGGACAGGGGCTACCTACGAGCAGTACTTC
TRBV10-3	.	.	TRBJ2-4	CAISESFKNIQYF	TGTGCCATCAGTGAGTCGTTCAAAAACATTCAGTACTTC
TRBV9	.	.	TRBJ1-5	CASSGGAGNQPQHF	TGTGCCAGCAGCGGGGGGGCGGGCAATCAGCCCCAGCATTTT
TRBV15	TRBD1	many	TRBJ2-3	CATSWTGGRDTQYF	TGTGCCACCAGCTGGACAGGGGGAAGAGATACGCAGTATTTT
TRBV21-1	.	few	TRBJ2-2	CASSDDRGLVGELFF	TGTGCCAGCAGCGACGACAGGGGGCTTGTCGGGGAGCTGTTTTTT
TRBV10-3	.	.	TRBJ1-5	CASGNGNQPQHF	TGTGCCTCAGGTAATGGCAATCAGCCCCAGCATTTT
TRBV4-1	TRBD1	few	TRBJ1-6	CASSQGGQEYSPLHF	TGCGCCAGCAGCCAAGGCGGACAGGAGTATTCACCCCTCCACTTT
TRBV27	.	few	TRBJ2-7	CASSGGPYEQYF	TGTGCCAGTTCAGGTGGCCCCTACGAGCAGTACTTC
TRBV9	.	few	TRBJ1-3	CASSVGSANTIYF	TGTGCCAGCAGCGTAGGTTCGGCAAACACCATATATTTT
TRBV5-1	TRBD2	once	TRBJ2-5	CASSFAGEHQETQYF	TGCGCCAGCAGCTTCGCGGGGGAACACCAAGAGACCCAGTACTTC
TRBV28	TRBD1	few	TRBJ1-1	CASSRGYTEAFF	TGTGCCAGCAGCAGGGGGTACACTGAAGCTTTCTTT
TRBV11-2	TRBD1	.	TRBJ1-2	CASSGQGQGYTF	TGTGCCAGCAGCGGACAGGGGCAAGGCTACACCTTC
TRBV30	TRBD1	few	TRBJ1-5	CASSPQGVQPQHF	TGTGCCTCTTCCCCCCAGGGGGTTCAGCCCCAGCATTTT
TRBV27	.	.	TRBJ1-1	CASSSLGTSWTEAFF	TGTGCCAGCAGTTCCCTCGGGACGTCTTGGACTGAAGCTTTCTTT
TRBV6-6	.	.	TRBJ2-1	CASSPLAEQFF	TGTGCCAGCAGCCCCCTAGCCGAGCAGTTCTTC
TRBV7-8	.	.	TRBJ2-5	CASSLDRRRETQYF	TGTGCCAGCAGCTTAGACAGGCGACGGGAGACCCAGTACTTC